A single sample is the source of the 31 T cell receptor beta chains below, sequenced in a study of blood T cell repertoires in COVID-19. Measured with immunoSEQ multiplex PCR; TCRdb has only the in-frame clones, and not every one. Here the sample spans some 69,000 clones, 80% to 85% being singletons. Sequenced input: peripheral blood. The receptor source for this set is a woman between 55 and 75 years old with acute or convalescent COVID-19.

The CDR3 sequence is CASSSGTGRYEQYF. CDR3 nucleotide sequence: TGCGCCAGCAGCTCGGGGACAGGGCGGTACGAGCAGTACTTC. The chain is built from TRBV5-1 and TRBJ2-7; TRBD1 agrees at 9 bases. With 3 bases clipped from V and 4 bases from J, the junction kept 5 bases outside the gene matches. Germline-derived CDR1 and CDR2 are SGHRS and YFSETQ. This CDR3 has 14 residues.

The rearrangement joins TRBV28 to TRBJ1-3, with D perhaps TRBD1 (5 bases). Between the trimmed V and J ends, which lost 6 bases and 4 bases, there was a span of 16 bases. Germline assignment: CDR1 MDHEN and CDR2 SYDVKM. The CDR3 loop spans 15 amino acids. The CDR3 region is CASRRSRGSGNTIYF. In nucleotides, the CDR3 is TGTGCCAGCAGACGTTCGCGGGGGTCCGGAAACACCATATATTTT.

The chain links TRBV4-1 to TRBJ1-3; TRBD1 matches at 8 bases. The CDR3 contains 16 residues. J gave up 4 bases and V 4 bases, and 9 bases lay outside the gene matches. The V gene's germline CDR1 is MGHRA and CDR2 YSYEKL. This CDR3 reads CASSPTGTGRGNTIYF. The CDR3 bases are TGCGCCAGCAGCCCTACCGGGACAGGAAGAGGAAACACCATATATTTT.

V is TRBV5-6 and J is TRBJ2-7, with a tentative D call TRBD1 (6 bases). V was shortened by 4 bases and J by 2 bases, with 13 bases between the two germline ends. This CDR3 spans 14 amino acids. Germline V lookup: CDR1 SGHDT, CDR2 YYEEEE. In DNA, the CDR3 is TGTGCCAGCAGCGAACAGGGTACGCCCTACGAGCAGTACTTC. It specifies CASSEQGTPYEQYF.

This clone appeared a few times. The chain links TRBV19 to TRBJ2-2, with D tentatively TRBD2 (6 bases). The CDR3 loop spans 18 amino acids. Germline CDR1 LNHDA, CDR2 SQIVND (reference sequence). Trimming shortened V by 4 bases and J by 2 bases, and 20 bases separated the two germline ends. CDR3 DNA sequence: TGTGCCAGTAGTAATACCCGCTCGCGCGGACTAAACACCGGGGAGCTGTTTTTT. Translation gives CASSNTRSRGLNTGELFF.

This chain links TRBV5-1 with TRBJ1-3, with D perhaps TRBD1 (5 bases). This CDR3 spans 16 amino acids. CDR1 SGHRS and CDR2 YFSETQ come from the germline V gene. Trimming took 0 bases from V and 2 from J, leaving 12 bases between them. CDR3 loop: CASSLEAGKTGNTIYF. The CDR3 DNA reads TGCGCCAGCAGCTTGGAGGCAGGGAAGACTGGAAACACCATATATTTT. Full variable domain (outside the CDR3, taken from reference TRBV5-1 and TRBJ1-3): KAGVTQTPRYLIKTRGQQVTLSCSPISGHRSVSWYQQTPGQGLQFLFEYFSETQRNKGNFPGRFSGRQFSNSRSEMNVSTLELGDSALYLCASSLEAGKTGNTIYFGEGSWLTVV.

The rearrangement uses TRBV27 and TRBJ2-3, with 7 positions matching TRBD1. The CDR3 is made up of 18 amino acids. CDR1 and CDR2 from the germline V gene are MNHEY and SMNVEV (reference sequence). V lost 1 base and J lost 4; bases outside the gene matches: 14. Here the CDR3 DNA reads TGTGCCAGCAGTTTATGGGACAGATTTGTTTTAATCGCAGATACGCAGTATTTT. It yields the protein CASSLWDRFVLIADTQYF.

This chain links TRBV28 with TRBJ2-7; a possible D gene is TRBD1 (6 bases). The V and J ends lost 7 bases and 2 bases respectively, with 9 bases between them. Germline CDR1 and CDR2: MDHEN and SYDVKM. The length of the CDR3 is 12 residues. The CDR3 bases are TGTGCCAGCATTGGGGACACCTACGAGCAGTACTTC. Its protein is CASIGDTYEQYF. Full variable domain (missing parts from reference TRBV28 and TRBJ2-7): DVKVTQSSRYLVKRTGEKVFLECVQDMDHENMFWYRQDPGLGLRLIYFSYDVKMKEKGDIPEGYSVSREKKERFSLILESASTNQTSMYLCASIGDTYEQYFGPGTRLTVT.

The chain combines TRBV5-1 with TRBJ2-5; the D gene is possibly TRBD1 (6 bases). Germline CDR1 and CDR2: SGHRS and YFSETQ. This CDR3 has 15 residues. V lost 2 bases and J lost 1, with 12 bases in between. The DNA for the CDR3 is TGCGCCAGCAGCTTAGCGGCAGGGGTCCAAGAGACCCAGTACTTC. Its translation is CASSLAAGVQETQYF.

This chain joins TRBV5-1 and TRBJ2-7; D not resolved. The germline CDR1 and CDR2 sequences are SGHRS and YFSETQ. V gave up 1 base and J gave up 3 bases, with 11 bases separating them. CDR3 length: 14 residues. CDR3 DNA sequence: TGCGCCAGCAGCTTGAGTGGTTCCGGCTACGAGCAGTACTTC. This translates into CASSLSGSGYEQYF.

V gene TRBV5-1 combines with J gene TRBJ2-5, with D possibly matching TRBD1 (6 bases). The CDR3 extends over 15 amino acids. CDR1 SGHRS and CDR2 YFSETQ come from the germline V gene. Trimming took 2 bases from V and 1 from J, leaving 12 bases between them. Written as DNA, the CDR3 is TGCGCCAGCAGCTTTGCAGGGGAGCCCCAAGAGACCCAGTACTTC. Translation: CASSFAGEPQETQYF.

The V gene is TRBV29-1, the J gene TRBJ2-6; 8 bases line up with TRBD1. Germline lookup yields CDR1 SQVTM and CDR2 ANQGSEA. Losses at the gene ends were 4 bases for V and 3 bases for J; bases not matched to a gene: 14. The CDR3 is 18 residues long. CDR3 DNA sequence: TGCAGCGTTGCCCCTTGGCAGGGGGCCGCTGGTGGGGCCAACGTCCTGACTTTC. It specifies CSVAPWQGAAGGANVLTF. Full variable domain (rest looked up from reference TRBV29-1 and TRBJ2-6): SAVISQKPSRDICQRGTSLTIQCQVDSQVTMMFWYRQQPGQSLTLIATANQGSEATYESGFVIDKFPISRPNLTFSTLTVSNMSPEDSSIYLCSVAPWQGAAGGANVLTFGAGSRLTVL.

The CDR3 bases are TGCGCCAGCAGCTTGGGGACAGGGGGCACAGATACGCAGTATTTT. Its protein product is CASSLGTGGTDTQYF. V and J are TRBV5-1 and TRBJ2-3, with 9 bases that match TRBD1. This CDR3 spans 15 amino acids. Trimming removed 0 bases from V and 1 base from J; junction bases left unmatched: 0. Germline V gene data show CDR1 as SGHRS and CDR2 as YFSETQ.

This clone showed up just a few times. This CDR3 reads CASSSGAVNTEAFF. DNA of the CDR3: TGTGCCAGCTCAAGCGGGGCGGTTAACACTGAAGCTTTCTTT. The rearrangement joins TRBV18 to TRBJ1-1; weak D call: TRBD1 (5 bases). The germline V gene encodes CDR1 KGHSH and CDR2 LQKENI. V lost 5 bases to trimming and J lost 2 bases, with 12 bases between them. The CDR3 runs to 14 residues. Together with reference TRBV18 and TRBJ1-1, the CDR3 gives the full variable domain: NAGVMQNPRHLVRRRGQEARLRCSPMKGHSHVYWYRQLPEEGLKFMVYLQKENIIDESGMPKERFSAEFPKEGPSILRIQQVVRGDSAAYFCASSSGAVNTEAFFGQGTRLTVV.

The V call is TRBV27, the J call TRBJ1-1; 7 nucleotides agree with TRBD1. The V gene end was trimmed by 4 bases and the J gene end by 5 bases; junction bases not matched to a gene: 7. There are 14 residues in the CDR3. Germline assignment: CDR1 MNHEY and CDR2 SMNVEV (reference sequence). The CDR3 region has the DNA TGTGCCAGCAGTTCCTCGACAGGGACAACTGAAGCTTTCTTT. Amino acids: CASSSSTGTTEAFF.

The chain recombines TRBV3-1 (or the pseudogene TRBV3-2) with TRBJ2-7; 10 nucleotides line up with TRBD2. The CDR3 totals 15 residues. Germline CDR1 reads LGHDT; CDR2 reads YNNKEL (reference sequence). After removal of 2 bases from V and 2 bases from J, the junction contained 3 bases not matched to a gene. The CDR3 protein is CASSQSGGGTYEQYF. DNA for the CDR3: TGTGCCAGCAGCCAAAGCGGGGGGGGAACCTACGAGCAGTACTTC.

This chain links TRBV12-3 or TRBV12-4 with TRBJ1-6, with a tentative D call TRBD1 (5 bases). Trimming took 6 bases from V and 8 from J, leaving 11 bases between them. The CDR3 loop spans 13 amino acids. CDR3 region: CASRGGEYSPLHF. CDR3 DNA: TGTGCCAGCAGGGGGGGGGAGTATTCACCCCTCCACTTT.

The chain recombines TRBV7-9 with TRBJ1-2; 8 nucleotides line up with TRBD1. The junction had 6 bases not matched to a gene; V was cut back by 0 bases and J by 6 bases. Germline CDR1 SEHNR, CDR2 FQNEAQ (reference sequence). The CDR3 sequence is 15 residues long. The CDR3 DNA follows: TGTGCCAGCAGCTTAGCGCGGCAGGGGGCTGATGGCTACACCTTC. Translated, it gives CASSLARQGADGYTF.

The CDR3 DNA follows: TGTGCCAGCAGCTTGGACGGTATGAACACTGAAGCTTTCTTT. Protein sequence: CASSLDGMNTEAFF. The chain has TRBV5-8 and TRBJ1-1; D unclear. Germline V gene lookup returns CDR1 SGHTS and CDR2 YDEGEE. Trimming left V 0 bases short and J 0 bases short, with 6 bases between. This CDR3 region has 14 residues.

This clone has a single count. The chain has TRBV7-9 and TRBJ1-3; D is possibly TRBD1 (5 bases). V was trimmed by 5 bases and J by 0 bases, leaving 8 bases between them. CDR1 and CDR2 (germline): SEHNR, FQNEAQ (reference sequence). The CDR3 length is 14 residues. The CDR3 DNA follows: TGTGCCAGCAGCCTGGGGCACTCTGGAAACACCATATATTTT. This sequence encodes CASSLGHSGNTIYF.

The gene calls are TRBV27 and TRBJ2-7; 7 bases line up with TRBD2. The length of the CDR3 is 15 residues. V was pared by 3 bases and J by 2 bases, with 7 bases of the junction left unmatched. Germline CDR1 and CDR2: MNHEY and SMNVEV (reference sequence). In DNA form, the CDR3 reads TGTGCCAGCAGTTTCGGGCGGGGGTTGACCTACGAGCAGTACTTC. Amino acids: CASSFGRGLTYEQYF.

The chain has TRBV5-1 and TRBJ1-1, with 7 bases identical to TRBD1. V was pared by 0 bases and J by 1 base, with 3 bases of the junction left unmatched. The germline CDR1 and CDR2 sequences are SGHRS and YFSETQ. CDR3 size: 15 residues. CDR3 sequence: CASSLGQGWNTEAFF. The DNA for the CDR3 is TGCGCCAGCAGCTTGGGACAGGGCTGGAACACTGAAGCTTTCTTT.

The rearrangement links TRBV18 to TRBJ1-6; weak D call: TRBD1 (5 bases). Germline V lookup: CDR1 KGHSH, CDR2 LQKENI. CDR3 length equals 14 residues. V shed 6 bases and J shed 10 bases, with 16 bases lying between them. The CDR3 DNA follows: TGTGCCAGCTCCTCAGGGCGTGACGGATCACCCCTCCACTTT. It is translated as CASSSGRDGSPLHF.

The chain is built from TRBV9 and TRBJ1-3; D call uncertain. The length of the CDR3 is 14 residues. Germline values: CDR1 SGDLS, CDR2 YYNGEE. V gave up 0 bases and J gave up 0 bases, with 4 bases separating them. The CDR3 spells CASSVEPSGNTIYF. CDR3 DNA sequence: TGTGCCAGCAGCGTAGAGCCCTCTGGAAACACCATATATTTT.

In this sample, this clone turned up a few times. This chain uses TRBV19 with TRBJ1-5; D is unclear. V was cut by 1 base and J by 9 bases, with 7 bases left in between. CDR3 length: 12 amino acids. The germline gives CDR1 LNHDA, CDR2 SQIVND (reference sequence). The CDR3 loop reads CASSIGVGPQHF. The CDR3 DNA reads as TGTGCCAGTAGTATAGGAGTCGGGCCCCAGCATTTT. Combining the CDR3 with reference TRBV19 and TRBJ1-5 gives the whole variable domain DGGITQSPKYLFRKEGQNVTLSCEQNLNHDAMYWYRQDPGQGLRLIYYSQIVNDFQKGDIAEGYSVSREKKESFPLTVTSAQKNPTAFYLCASSIGVGPQHFGDGTRLSIL.

The chain carries TRBV7-9 and TRBJ1-4; D unresolved. Germline CDR1 and CDR2: SEHNR and FQNEAQ (reference sequence). The CDR3 length is 15 residues. V shed 5 bases and J shed 0 bases, with 10 bases lying between them. CDR3 in DNA: TGTGCCAGCAGCCTCAGTGATACAACTAATGAAAAACTGTTTTTT. This sequence encodes CASSLSDTTNEKLFF.

J is TRBJ1-2 and V is TRBV6-5; D gene unclear. The CDR3 covers 14 residues. Germline V lookup: CDR1 MNHEY, CDR2 SVGAGI. V shed 4 bases and J shed 4 bases, with 13 bases lying between them. In DNA form, the CDR3 reads TGTGCCAGCAGTTCCATCGAGGGAGTCTATGGCTACACCTTC. Amino acid sequence: CASSSIEGVYGYTF.

In its sample, this clone was seen once. V usage is TRBV10-3 and J usage is TRBJ2-7; 12 nucleotides match TRBD2. This CDR3 has 17 residues. V gave up 1 base and J gave up 0 bases; unmatched junction bases: 4. Per the germline V gene, CDR1 is ENHRY and CDR2 is SYGVKD. In DNA form, the CDR3 reads TGTGCCATCAGTGAGTTTCTAGCGGGGGGGAGCTCCTACGAGCAGTACTTC. Translated: CAISEFLAGGSSYEQYF.

The chain couples TRBV24-1 to TRBJ2-3; a possible D gene is TRBD2 (6 bases). Germline V gene data show CDR1 as KGHDR and CDR2 as SFDVKD. The length of the CDR3 is 15 residues. V dropped 3 bases and J dropped 6 bases, with 15 bases sitting between them. The CDR3 reads CATSDRDSLIDTQYF. The CDR3 DNA is TGTGCCACCAGTGATAGGGACTCCCTAATTGATACGCAGTATTTT.

This chain links TRBV19 with TRBJ2-7; 9 bases fit TRBD2. The CDR3 is 15 amino acids. Germline V gene data show CDR1 as LNHDA and CDR2 as SQIVND (reference sequence). After removal of 10 bases from V and 0 bases from J, the junction contained 10 bases not matched to a gene. The CDR3 coding sequence is TGTGCCACCCGGGAAGCGGGAGGAAACTCCTACGAGCAGTACTTC. It encodes CATREAGGNSYEQYF. Variable domain in full (rest from reference TRBV19 and TRBJ2-7): DGGITQSPKYLFRKEGQNVTLSCEQNLNHDAMYWYRQDPGQGLRLIYYSQIVNDFQKGDIAEGYSVSREKKESFPLTVTSAQKNPTAFYLCATREAGGNSYEQYFGPGTRLTVT.

The CDR3 DNA follows: TGCGCCAGCAGCGTACAGGGTGAGAGCACTGAAGCTTTCTTT. Translating gives CASSVQGESTEAFF. V gene TRBV5-1 combines with J gene TRBJ1-1; D is perhaps TRBD1 (6 bases). V was cut by 4 bases and J by 4 bases, with 14 bases left in between. CDR3 length equals 14 residues. Germline CDR1 SGHRS, CDR2 YFSETQ.